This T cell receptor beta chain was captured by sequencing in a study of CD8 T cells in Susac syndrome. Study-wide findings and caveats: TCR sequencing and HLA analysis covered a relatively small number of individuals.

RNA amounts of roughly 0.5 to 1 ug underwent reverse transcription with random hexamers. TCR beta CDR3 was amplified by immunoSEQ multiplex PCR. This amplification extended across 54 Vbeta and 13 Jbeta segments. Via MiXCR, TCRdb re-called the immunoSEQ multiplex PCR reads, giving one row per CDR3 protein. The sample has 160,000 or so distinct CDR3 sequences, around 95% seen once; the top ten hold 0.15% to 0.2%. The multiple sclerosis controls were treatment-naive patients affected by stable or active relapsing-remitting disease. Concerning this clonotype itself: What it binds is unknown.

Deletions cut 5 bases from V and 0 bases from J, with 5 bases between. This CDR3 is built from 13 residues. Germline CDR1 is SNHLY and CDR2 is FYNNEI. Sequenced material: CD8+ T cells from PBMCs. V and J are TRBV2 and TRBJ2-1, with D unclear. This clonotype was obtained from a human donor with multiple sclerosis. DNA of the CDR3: TGTGCCAGCAGTTTCAGCTCCTACAATGAGCAGTTCTTC. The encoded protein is CASSFSSYNEQFF. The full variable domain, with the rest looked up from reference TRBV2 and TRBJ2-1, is EPEVTQTPSHQVTQMGQEVILRCVPISNHLYFYWYRQILGQKVEFLVSFYNNEISEKSEIFDDQFSVERPDGSNFTLKIRSTKLEDSAMYFCASSFSSYNEQFFGPGTRLTVL.